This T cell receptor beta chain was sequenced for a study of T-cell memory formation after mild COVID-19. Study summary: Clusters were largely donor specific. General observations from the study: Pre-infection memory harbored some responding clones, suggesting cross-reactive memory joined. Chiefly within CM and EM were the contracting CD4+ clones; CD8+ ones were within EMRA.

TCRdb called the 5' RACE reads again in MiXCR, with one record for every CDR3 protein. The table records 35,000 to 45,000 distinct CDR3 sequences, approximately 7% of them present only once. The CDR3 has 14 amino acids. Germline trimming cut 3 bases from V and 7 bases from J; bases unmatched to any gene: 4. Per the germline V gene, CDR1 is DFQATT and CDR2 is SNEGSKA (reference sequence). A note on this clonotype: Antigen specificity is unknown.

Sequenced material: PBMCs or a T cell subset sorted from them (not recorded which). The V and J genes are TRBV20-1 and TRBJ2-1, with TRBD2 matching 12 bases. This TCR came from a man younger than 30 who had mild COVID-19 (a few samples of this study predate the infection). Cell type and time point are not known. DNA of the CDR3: TGCAGTGCTAGCCTAGCGGGGGGGCCTAATGAGCAGTTCTTC. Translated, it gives CSASLAGGPNEQFF.